This T cell receptor (beta chain) originates from a study of shared clonotypes between healthy human individuals. Study-wide results and caveats: Sample collection involved blood only; tissue repertoires are likely different. Researchers found naive subsets generally carried larger estimated richness than memory subsets.

Approximately 210 ng DNA, 30,000 or so T cell genomes, went into each sorted-subset replicate PCR. Generated by immunoSEQ multiplex PCR, the TCRdb table keeps only in-frame clones and is missing some. The sample records about 2.2 million clones, 90% to 95% being singletons. CD8 cells classed as naive were CD45RO-negative and positively selected for CCR7, excluding terminally differentiated effector memory CD45RA+ cells. Of note for this clone: Its antigen is not known.

The sequence derives from a man between 18 and 29 years old in good health. Some clones in this sample may be carry-over from other donors' samples. Sequenced input: naive CD8+ T cells from PBMCs.

The CDR3 DNA reads as TGTGCCAGCAGCGTAGAACAGGGGCCCAATTCACCCCTCCACTTT. Protein product: CASSVEQGPNSPLHF. The genes are TRBV9 and TRBJ1-6, with 7 bases matching TRBD1. The CDR3 totals 15 residues. Germline V CDR1 and CDR2: SGDLS, YYNGEE. The V segment lost 0 bases and the J segment 7 bases; nucleotides outside the gene matches: 4.